A single TCR beta chain is shown here with its context. TCRdb reprocessed the RT-PCR reads via MiXCR and lists one record per CDR3 protein. The sample yields about 680,000 distinct CDR3 sequences, approximately 14% seen once. Germline CDR1 is DFQATT and CDR2 is SNEGSKA (reference sequence). CDR3 length: 16 amino acids. V shed 1 base and J 6 bases; nucleotides not matched to a gene: 13. J is TRBJ2-7 and V is TRBV20-1; the match to TRBD2 covers 9 bases. The sample was memory CD4+ T cells from blood. The sequence derives from a female donor in good health, serving as a healthy control. The CDR3 DNA reads TGCAGTGCTAGAGTAGTAGGTCTAGCGGGAATTTTCGAGCAGTACTTC. Translated, it gives CSARVVGLAGIFEQYF.